This note documents a single T cell receptor beta chain sequence. The sample belongs to a study of blood T cell repertoires in COVID-19. Looking at the study overall: Researchers got acute and convalescent COVID-19 samples from the United States, Italy and Spain. In each case, the material was cDNA or gDNA derived from T cells, B-cell-depleted T cells, or PBMCs.

Participant reports of clinical history set cohort assignment. The assay was immunoSEQ multiplex PCR, and TCRdb's table has in-frame clones only and misses some. Altogether 150,000 to 200,000 clones are present, over 80% being singletons, with the ten largest covering under 15%. The TCR was taken from an older woman who had recovered from COVID-19. Sequencing was carried out using PBMCs or T cells enriched from blood (not recorded which).

The chain's CDR3 is CATQGNEQFF. For the CDR3, the DNA is TGTGCCACCCAGGGAAATGAGCAGTTCTTC. The chain is built from TRBV6-5 and TRBJ2-1, with D perhaps TRBD1 (5 bases). Germline V gene data show CDR1 as MNHEY and CDR2 as SVGAGI. This CDR3 comprises 10 residues. Trimming pared 10 bases from V and 7 bases from J, leaving 8 bases between.